The present entry profiles one T cell receptor beta chain with its context. This sample was included in a study of blood T cell repertoires in COVID-19. As for the study in general: Nucleic acid was either cDNA or gDNA, and it came from T cells, B-cell-depleted T cells, or PBMCs.

Seattle's cohort entered during active infection and was followed longitudinally. Sequencing was performed with immunoSEQ multiplex PCR; in TCRdb, only in-frame clones are kept and a portion is missing. This sample carries 55,000 to 75,000 clones, approximately 81% of them seen once, and the ten largest clones take about 15%. The CDR3 totals 15 residues. Trimming left V 2 bases short and J 7 bases short, with 18 bases between. Germline CDR1 is SGHRS and CDR2 is YFSETQ. Sequencing was done on a sample of peripheral blood. This clonotype was obtained from a man between 60 and 70 years old with COVID-19, enrolled during active disease. V is TRBV5-1 and J is TRBJ2-5; D is possibly TRBD2 (5 bases). CDR3 in amino acids: CASSFSGNLPGTQYF. CDR3 coding DNA: TGCGCCAGCAGCTTCTCCGGGAACCTGCCCGGGACCCAGTACTTC.